This TCR beta chain was identified during a study of PD-L1 blockade in urothelial cancer listed by TCRdb under 2017. For the study in its entirety: Every patient began therapy at some point between 2013 and 2015 and was given atezolizumab 1,200 mg intravenously every 3 weeks. The study was an exploratory multi-omic analysis of somatic, immune and clinical correlates of response to PD-L1 blockade with atezolizumab in urothelial cancer. Blood samples were analyzed at 3 weeks after treatment start (second dose) and at 6 weeks after treatment start. In the same patients, whole exome sequencing and RNA sequencing of pretreatment tumors were performed in addition to TCR sequencing. Twenty-five of 29 patients were males with bladder-origin urothelial cancer, and about 65% of the 29 reported a prior smoking history. Patients had an ECOG performance status of 0 or 1 and had received between 0 and 3 prior chemotherapy regimens. Progression-free survival longer than 6 months counted as durable clinical benefit, and TCR features were additionally tested against both progression-free and overall survival. TCR sequencing covered pretreatment tumor samples and matched, serially collected peripheral blood taken before and after atezolizumab treatment. Twenty-nine patients had pretreatment blood TCR-seq, about 25 had at least one posttreatment blood collection, and about 25 had tumor TCR-seq. Blood samples yielded a median of roughly 150,000 T cells and 65,000 to 95,000 unique TCRs, with median clonality approximately 0.08. Durable clinical benefit was achieved by nine patients but not by the remaining 20.

Study-wide conclusions, independent of this receptor: Because the sample size was small (n of about 31) and many of the analyses were exploratory, the results are meant to be hypothesis-generating. Greater expansion of tumor-associated TCR clones in peripheral blood 3 weeks after the start of treatment was observed in patients with durable benefit (n of about 20, p = 0.022). A pretreatment peripheral blood TCR clonality below the median was linked to improved progression-free and overall survival.

Synthetic TCR analog templates were spiked into each PCR so that absolute template abundance could be estimated from read counts. The immunoSEQ assay was used to amplify TCRbeta CDR3 regions from genomic DNA with bias-controlled V and J gene primers. Sequencing of rearranged TCRbeta segments was done at approximately 20X coverage. On the authors' methods: Clustering was used to correct sequencing errors, and CDR3s were annotated against IMGT to assign V, D and J genes. Only productive TCRbeta rearrangements were used in downstream analyses, excluding out-of-frame or stop-codon sequences. To compute clonality, Shannon entropy was normalized by the log of the number of unique productive sequences and then subtracted from one. Fisher's exact test with Benjamini-Hochberg correction, using a cutoff of adjusted p below 0.01, was how clones that differed between time points or between blood and tumor were identified. The source is immuneACCESS, and TCRdb retained only in-frame sequences with V and J called. Part of the clones is not carried over; for the studies checked, unresolved V genes explain less than half of this, and the remainder is unexplained. V, J and clone size are taken as reported in that table, and D and trimming were inferred from the DNA itself. The sample contains tens of thousands of clones, almost 90% of them found a single time. The ten biggest clones cover more than 3.5% of the sample.

What this sample's time point label stands for: pretreatment peripheral blood. A cohort of 25 to 30 patients with locally advanced or metastatic urothelial carcinoma, treated at Memorial Sloan Kettering on a trial protocol, was included. Peripheral blood mononuclear cells were collected pretreatment and during treatment, at between 1 and 8 total time points per patient. The Qiagen DNeasy Blood extraction kit was used to purify genomic DNA from total PBMCs and tumor samples. Collected pretreatment and during treatment, PBMCs were isolated and stored as previously described. Of note for this clone: Its antigen remains unidentified. It has no much larger one-base neighbor in the sample; base qualities were not kept.

The CDR3 covers 16 residues, taking in both the cysteine and the phenylalanine. Only CDR3 DNA is held: 48 bases, read in frame from base 1. The germline V gene yields SGHDN for CDR1 and FVKESK for CDR2. Germline trimming: 0 bases from V, 4 bases from J; junction bases outside gene matches: 6. The rearrangement combines TRBV14 with TRBJ2-4; 7 bases in the junction line up with TRBD2. The receptor was isolated from a man between 65 and 85 years old with urothelial cancer. The sample consisted of PBMCs, taken around atezolizumab (anti-PD-L1) treatment. The CDR3 in this case is CASSQDLGGSKNIQYF. The sequenced DNA is TGTGCCAGCAGCCAAGATTTGGGGGGGAGTAAAAACATTCAGTACTTC.